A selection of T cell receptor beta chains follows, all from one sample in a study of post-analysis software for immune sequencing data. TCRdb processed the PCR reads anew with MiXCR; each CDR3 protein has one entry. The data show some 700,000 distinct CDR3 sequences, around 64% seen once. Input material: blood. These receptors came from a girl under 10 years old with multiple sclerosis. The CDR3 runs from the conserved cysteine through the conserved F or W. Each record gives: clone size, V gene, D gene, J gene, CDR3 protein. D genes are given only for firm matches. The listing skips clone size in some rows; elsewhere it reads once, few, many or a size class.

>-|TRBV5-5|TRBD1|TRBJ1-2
CASSLNRGVDGGYTF
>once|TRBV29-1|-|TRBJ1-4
CSVTTGNEKLFF
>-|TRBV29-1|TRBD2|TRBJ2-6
CSVGGGKGANVLTF
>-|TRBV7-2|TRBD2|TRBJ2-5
CASSLKKRGGRGETQYF
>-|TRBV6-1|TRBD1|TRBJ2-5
CASSEALGTGSQETQYF
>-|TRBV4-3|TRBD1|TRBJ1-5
CASSRDRAEGQPQHF
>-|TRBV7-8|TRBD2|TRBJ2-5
CASSLNGLAGVVETQYF
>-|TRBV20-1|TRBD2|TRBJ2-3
CSARGGAGPTDTQYF
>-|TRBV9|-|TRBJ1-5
CASSREAGIGQPQHF
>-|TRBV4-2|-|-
CASSPGRGDIQYF
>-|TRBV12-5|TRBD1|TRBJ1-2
CASGFTDRGVRGYTF
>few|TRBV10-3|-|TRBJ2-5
CASGPLQETQYF
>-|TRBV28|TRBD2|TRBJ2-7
CASSPPSGAANYEQYF
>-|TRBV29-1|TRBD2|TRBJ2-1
CSVEKRGGFENEQFF
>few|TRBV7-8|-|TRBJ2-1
CASSFRTVGAYNEQFF
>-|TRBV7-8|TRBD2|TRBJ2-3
CASTNRRAGVTDTQYF
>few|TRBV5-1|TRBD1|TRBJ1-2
CASSLGLDRVNYGYTF
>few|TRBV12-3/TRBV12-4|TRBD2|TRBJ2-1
CASSPAGGNYNEQFF
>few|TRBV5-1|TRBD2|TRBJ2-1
CASSSAPGTSLNEQFF
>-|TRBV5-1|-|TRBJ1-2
CASSDGRYYGYTF
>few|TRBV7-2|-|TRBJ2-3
CASSLKRDTQYF
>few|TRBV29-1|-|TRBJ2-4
CSVEAGEVKNIQYF
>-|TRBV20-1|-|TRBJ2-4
CSARGGRPAPNIQYF
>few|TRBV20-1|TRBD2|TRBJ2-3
CSASESGGFWSTDTQYF
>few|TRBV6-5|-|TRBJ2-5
CASSYNTAGGTQYF
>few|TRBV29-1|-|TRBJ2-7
CSVVPRTRWAYEQYF
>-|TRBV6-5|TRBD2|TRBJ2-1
CASSSPGTSGPYNEQFF
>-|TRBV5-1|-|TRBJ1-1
CASSSELWVSTEAFF
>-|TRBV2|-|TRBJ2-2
CASSETLPNTGELFF
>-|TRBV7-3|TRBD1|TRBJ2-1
CASSLITGAEQFF
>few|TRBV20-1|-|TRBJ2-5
CSARALVEETQYF
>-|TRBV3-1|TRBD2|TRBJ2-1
CASSHGASGGAGSEQFF
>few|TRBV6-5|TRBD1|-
CASSTPQGQETQYF
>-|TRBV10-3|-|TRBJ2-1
CAGRDPEGNEQFF
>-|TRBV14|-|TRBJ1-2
CASSQDYRRFDGYTF
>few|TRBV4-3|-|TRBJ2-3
CASSPQGETTDTQYF
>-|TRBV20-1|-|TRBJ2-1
CSLPGRMGNEQFF
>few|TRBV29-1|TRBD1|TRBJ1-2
CSVEEQGAGGYTF
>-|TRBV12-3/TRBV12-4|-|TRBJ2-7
CASSKTGTRGIYEQYF
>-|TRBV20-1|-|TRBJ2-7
CSARRGISYEQYF
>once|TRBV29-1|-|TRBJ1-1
CSGHLANTEAFF
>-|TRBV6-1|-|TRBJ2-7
CASSAGPRVEQYF
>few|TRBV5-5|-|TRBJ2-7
CASSLFEFYEQYF
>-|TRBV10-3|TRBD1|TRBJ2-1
CAIKRTGTGSNNEQFF
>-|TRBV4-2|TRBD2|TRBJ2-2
CASSQDLPRREATNTGELFF
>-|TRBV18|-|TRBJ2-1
CASSLDPTVPEQFF
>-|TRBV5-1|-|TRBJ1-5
CASTRQDGNQPQHF
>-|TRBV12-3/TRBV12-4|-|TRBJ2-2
CASSFGRQTPNTGELFF
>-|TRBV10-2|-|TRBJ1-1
CASSERNLNTEAFF
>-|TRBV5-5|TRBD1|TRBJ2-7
CASSLPGQEAYEQYF
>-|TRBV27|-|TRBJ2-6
CASSLKGRGANVLTF
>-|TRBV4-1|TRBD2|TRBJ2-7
CASSQDPSGAGVSYEQYF
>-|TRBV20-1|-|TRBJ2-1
CSAPTEGPEQFF
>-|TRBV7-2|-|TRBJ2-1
CASSFGARWLFF
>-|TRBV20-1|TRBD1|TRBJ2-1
CKAWDRDRYNEQFF
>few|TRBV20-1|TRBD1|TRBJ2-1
CSAMGQGDFYNEQFF
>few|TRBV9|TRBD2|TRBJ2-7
CASSVTSGSHEQYF